These T cell receptor beta chains were read from a single sample in a study of cytomegalovirus exposure and HLA in healthy donors. TCRdb's copy holds only in-frame clones and misses some; the assay was immunoSEQ multiplex PCR. The sample consists of fewer than 200,000 clones, 79% of them appearing once. The material sequenced was PBMCs. Source of these receptors: a man in his forties in good health and CMV-seronegative. CDR3s include the opening cysteine and the closing phenylalanine or tryptophan.

cdr3_aa,j_call,v_call
CAWSVQAGGSTQFF,TRBJ2-1,TRBV30
CASSLGPVNYGYTF,TRBJ1-2,TRBV5-1
CASSYSEAGYNEQFF,TRBJ2-1,TRBV6-6
CASSSGLAGVHTQYF,TRBJ2-3,TRBV6-5
CASSPTQGAGELFF,TRBJ2-2,TRBV27
CASSLGGGEKLFF,TRBJ1-4,TRBV6-1
CASSQDALANTGELFF,TRBJ2-2,TRBV4-2
CASSPKNEQFF,TRBJ2-1,TRBV18
CASSQALGVYEQYF,-,TRBV4-2
CSATSPGELFF,TRBJ2-2,TRBV20-1
CASSLVAGWPGELFF,TRBJ2-2,TRBV5-6
CASSYRQGHTGELFF,TRBJ2-2,TRBV5-4
CAPKTPGWQETQYF,TRBJ2-5,TRBV19
CASSFYRMEEQFF,TRBJ2-1,TRBV5-1
CASSSTRTSGRPIF,TRBJ2-7,TRBV6-5
CASIPLGTSGTGELFF,TRBJ2-2,TRBV27
CASSLALAGIDTQYF,TRBJ2-3,TRBV5-6
CASSETAGGTYNEQFF,TRBJ2-1,TRBV6-1
CASSPTSTYNEQFF,TRBJ2-1,TRBV19
CASSQEGGSSYNEQFF,TRBJ2-1,TRBV4-2
CASRLDRSVTGELFF,TRBJ2-2,TRBV19
CASSLAGGPLGYEQYF,TRBJ2-7,TRBV7-8
CAIAFGTGAYEQYF,TRBJ2-7,TRBV10-2
CASSRGPDTGELFF,TRBJ2-2,TRBV11-3
CASSLGALGGETQYF,TRBJ2-5,TRBV11-2
CASSPARGSGGRTTLETQYF,TRBJ2-5,TRBV4-2
CASCWQASGNTIYF,TRBJ1-3,TRBV19
CASSPIETQYF,TRBJ2-5,TRBV21-1
CASSPRVSSNQPQHF,TRBJ1-5,TRBV6-5
CASSSQVNTEAFF,TRBJ1-1,TRBV6-6
CASSGTGGNQPQHF,TRBJ1-5,TRBV2
CASRVGGGPYEQCF,TRBJ2-7,TRBV7-9
CASSSAGTSGYEQYF,TRBJ2-7,TRBV6-1
CASSLGQFYGYTF,TRBJ1-2,TRBV27
CASSFQGGRNIQYF,TRBJ2-4,TRBV28
CASSFLTGEAMNTEAFF,TRBJ1-1,TRBV28
CASSGLAGASGELFF,TRBJ2-2,TRBV5-6
CASSRWTGGYSNQPQHF,TRBJ1-5,TRBV28
CASRRPGLLTDTQYF,TRBJ2-3,TRBV21-1
CASSLHYEQYF,TRBJ2-7,TRBV11-2
CATGRGGDTQYF,TRBJ2-3,TRBV6-5
CASSSRTGSNEQYF,TRBJ2-7,TRBV28
CAISENRGNDNEQFF,TRBJ2-1,TRBV10-3
CASSLGSPFSYEQYF,TRBJ2-7,TRBV11-3
CSGSGETQYF,TRBJ2-5,TRBV29-1
CASIGGQGKSGANVLTF,TRBJ2-6,TRBV19
CASSFQGGTDTQYF,TRBJ2-3,TRBV28
CASSQAVAGSTGELFF,TRBJ2-2,TRBV4-2
CASSSGTGGYEQYF,TRBJ2-7,TRBV18
CAVSTSGGRAGELFF,TRBJ2-2,TRBV19
CASSRMTDRAWGGETQYF,TRBJ2-5,TRBV28